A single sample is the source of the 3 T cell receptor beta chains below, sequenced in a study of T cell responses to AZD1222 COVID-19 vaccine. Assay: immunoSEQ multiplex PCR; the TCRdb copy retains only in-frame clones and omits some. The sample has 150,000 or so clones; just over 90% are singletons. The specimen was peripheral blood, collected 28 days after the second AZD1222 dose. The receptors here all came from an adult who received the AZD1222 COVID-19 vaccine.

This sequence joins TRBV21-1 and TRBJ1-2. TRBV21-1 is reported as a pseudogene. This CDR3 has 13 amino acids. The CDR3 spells CASSKDREGGYTF. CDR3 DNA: TGTGCCAGCAGCAAAGACAGGGAGGGTGGCTACACCTTC.

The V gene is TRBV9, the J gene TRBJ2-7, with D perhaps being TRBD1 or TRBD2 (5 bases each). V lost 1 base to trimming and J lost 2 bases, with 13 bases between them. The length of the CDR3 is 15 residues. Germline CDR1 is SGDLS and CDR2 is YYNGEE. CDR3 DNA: TGTGCCAGCAGCGTAAGTGGGACGGAACCCTACGAGCAGTACTTC. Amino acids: CASSVSGTEPYEQYF.

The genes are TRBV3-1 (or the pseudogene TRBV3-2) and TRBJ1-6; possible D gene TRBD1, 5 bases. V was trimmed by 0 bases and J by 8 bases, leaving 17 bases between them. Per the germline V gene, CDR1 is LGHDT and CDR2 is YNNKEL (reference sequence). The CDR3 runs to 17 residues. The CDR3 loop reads CASSQDTTDPTYSPLHF. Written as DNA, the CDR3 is TGTGCCAGCAGCCAAGATACGACAGACCCCACATATTCACCCCTCCACTTT.